Listed below are T cell receptor beta chains from one sample, sequenced in a study of blood T cell repertoires in COVID-19. Data came from immunoSEQ multiplex PCR; TCRdb stores just in-frame clones and leaves some out. The sample consists of under 350,000 clones, 70% to 90% of them appearing once. Input material: peripheral blood. The source of these receptors is a woman in her 70s with acute or convalescent COVID-19. Both conserved end residues are part of each CDR3. The order of the fields is J gene, clone size, V gene, D gene, CDR3 DNA, CDR3 protein. The D gene is left open where the match is weak. Rows give clone size only sometimes, using once, few, many, or a class for an expanded clone.

J gene: TRBJ1-2; clone size: -; V gene: TRBV6-5; D gene: TRBD1; CDR3 DNA: TGTGCCAGCAGTTCTCCGGGACAGGGGCTCTATGGCTACACCTTC; CDR3 protein: CASSSPGQGLYGYTF
J gene: TRBJ2-3; clone size: -; V gene: TRBV7-9; D gene: -; CDR3 DNA: TGTGCCAGCAGCTTAGGGGCAGGGATTAGCACAGATACGCAGTATTTT; CDR3 protein: CASSLGAGISTDTQYF
J gene: TRBJ1-2; clone size: few; V gene: TRBV4-1; D gene: TRBD1; CDR3 DNA: TGCGCCAGCAGAACCGGGACAGGGAGAAATATGGTCTATGGCTACACCTTC; CDR3 protein: CASRTGTGRNMVYGYTF
J gene: TRBJ2-5; clone size: -; V gene: TRBV3-1/TRBV3-2; D gene: -; CDR3 DNA: TGTGCCAGCACGTCTGGGGCCCACCAAGAGACCCAGTACTTC; CDR3 protein: CASTSGAHQETQYF
J gene: TRBJ2-1; clone size: -; V gene: TRBV3-1/TRBV3-2; D gene: -; CDR3 DNA: TGTGCCAGCAGCCAAGGCAGGTACAATGAGCAGTTCTTC; CDR3 protein: CASSQGRYNEQFF
J gene: TRBJ2-7; clone size: -; V gene: TRBV3-1/TRBV3-2; D gene: -; CDR3 DNA: TGTGCCAGCAGCCATGCCAGCTACGAGCAGTACTTC; CDR3 protein: CASSHASYEQYF
J gene: TRBJ1-1; clone size: -; V gene: TRBV6-5; D gene: -; CDR3 DNA: TGTGCCAGCAGTTACTCGGTGTCGGGGACTGAAGCTTTCTTT; CDR3 protein: CASSYSVSGTEAFF
J gene: TRBJ2-2; clone size: -; V gene: TRBV5-4; D gene: TRBD1; CDR3 DNA: TGTGCCAGCAGCTTGGGGACAGGGTTAACAGGCGGGGAGCTGTTTTTT; CDR3 protein: CASSLGTGLTGGELFF
J gene: TRBJ1-2; clone size: -; V gene: TRBV5-1; D gene: -; CDR3 DNA: TGCGCCAGCAGCTTTGATAGTACCTATGGCTACACCTTC; CDR3 protein: CASSFDSTYGYTF
J gene: TRBJ2-3; clone size: -; V gene: TRBV19; D gene: -; CDR3 DNA: TGTGCCAGTAGTATAGAGGGGGGGCGAGCAGATACGCAGTATTTT; CDR3 protein: CASSIEGGRADTQYF
J gene: TRBJ2-5; clone size: -; V gene: TRBV30; D gene: TRBD2; CDR3 DNA: TGTGCCGGGTTACTAGCGGGGGGTGGAGAGACCCAGTACTTC; CDR3 protein: CAGLLAGGGETQYF
J gene: TRBJ1-5; clone size: -; V gene: TRBV15; D gene: -; CDR3 DNA: TGTGCCACCAGCAGAAACCTAGACAGCTACAATCAGCCCCAGCATTTT; CDR3 protein: CATSRNLDSYNQPQHF
J gene: TRBJ1-5; clone size: -; V gene: TRBV2; D gene: -; CDR3 DNA: TGTGCCAGCGTGGACTTTAGCAATCAGCCCCAGCATTTT; CDR3 protein: CASVDFSNQPQHF
J gene: TRBJ2-2; clone size: few; V gene: TRBV6-5; D gene: TRBD1; CDR3 DNA: TGTGCCAGCCAAGGACAGGCGAGCGGGGAGCTGTTTTTT; CDR3 protein: CASQGQASGELFF
J gene: TRBJ1-2; clone size: once; V gene: TRBV7-9; D gene: -; CDR3 DNA: TGTGCCAGCAGTCGGACTGACTATGGCTACACCTTC; CDR3 protein: CASSRTDYGYTF
J gene: TRBJ1-1; clone size: -; V gene: TRBV5-1; D gene: -; CDR3 DNA: TGCGCCAGCAGTGCGGGGACCCCCGTTACTGAAGCTTTCTTT; CDR3 protein: CASSAGTPVTEAFF
J gene: TRBJ2-3; clone size: -; V gene: TRBV29-1; D gene: -; CDR3 DNA: TGCAGCGTTGACAGGGGGGCAGATACGCAGTATTTT; CDR3 protein: CSVDRGADTQYF
J gene: TRBJ2-5; clone size: -; V gene: TRBV7-9; D gene: -; CDR3 DNA: TGTGCCAGCATGCGCTCCGGGGGTGGAGAGACCCAGTACTTC; CDR3 protein: CASMRSGGGETQYF
J gene: TRBJ1-6; clone size: -; V gene: TRBV5-4; D gene: TRBD1; CDR3 DNA: TGTGCCAGCAGCTTGGACAGGGGTAATTCACCCCTCCACTTT; CDR3 protein: CASSLDRGNSPLHF
J gene: TRBJ1-1; clone size: -; V gene: TRBV3-1/TRBV3-2; D gene: TRBD1; CDR3 DNA: TGTGCCAGCAGCCATCACGGGACAGATAACACTGAAGCTTTCTTT; CDR3 protein: CASSHHGTDNTEAFF
J gene: TRBJ2-3; clone size: -; V gene: TRBV18; D gene: TRBD2; CDR3 DNA: TGTGCCAGCTCACCCTCGGTTAGCGGGGGGATTCTCGATACGCAGTATTTT; CDR3 protein: CASSPSVSGGILDTQYF
J gene: TRBJ2-1; clone size: -; V gene: TRBV6-6; D gene: -; CDR3 DNA: TGTGCCAGCAGCCTTGGGGCCCAAGGTGAGCAGTTCTTC; CDR3 protein: CASSLGAQGEQFF
J gene: TRBJ2-7; clone size: once; V gene: TRBV2; D gene: -; CDR3 DNA: TGTGCCAGCAGTCCCGGCTGGGGCAGCTCCTACGAGCAGTACTTC; CDR3 protein: CASSPGWGSSYEQYF
J gene: TRBJ1-1; clone size: -; V gene: TRBV5-6; D gene: -; CDR3 DNA: TGTGCCAGCAGCTTGGTACAGACGAACACTGAAGCTTTCTTT; CDR3 protein: CASSLVQTNTEAFF
J gene: TRBJ1-2; clone size: -; V gene: TRBV6-6; D gene: -; CDR3 DNA: TGTGCCAGCAGTTACTCCCCATCCCCAATCTATGGCTACACCTTC; CDR3 protein: CASSYSPSPIYGYTF
J gene: TRBJ1-3; clone size: -; V gene: TRBV2; D gene: -; CDR3 DNA: TGTGCCAGCAGACAGCCCTCTGGAAACACCATATATTTT; CDR3 protein: CASRQPSGNTIYF
J gene: TRBJ2-7; clone size: -; V gene: TRBV7-2; D gene: TRBD1; CDR3 DNA: TGTGCCAGCAGCTTAGCGGCCGGGACAGCCTACGAGCAGTACTTC; CDR3 protein: CASSLAAGTAYEQYF
J gene: TRBJ2-1; clone size: -; V gene: TRBV24-1; D gene: -; CDR3 DNA: TGTGCCACCAGTGATCGTAGCGGTAGCTCCTACAATGAGCAGTTCTTC; CDR3 protein: CATSDRSGSSYNEQFF
J gene: TRBJ2-7; clone size: -; V gene: TRBV5-1; D gene: -; CDR3 DNA: TGCGCCAGCAGCAGGGAGACGGTTACCTACGAGCAGTACTTC; CDR3 protein: CASSRETVTYEQYF
J gene: TRBJ2-1; clone size: -; V gene: TRBV7-2; D gene: TRBD2; CDR3 DNA: TGTGCCAGCAGCTCAACTAGCGGGGGGGAGCAGTTCTTC; CDR3 protein: CASSSTSGGEQFF
J gene: TRBJ1-5; clone size: -; V gene: TRBV18; D gene: -; CDR3 DNA: TGTGCCAGCTCGGAGGGGAGCAATCAGCCCCAGCATTTT; CDR3 protein: CASSEGSNQPQHF
J gene: TRBJ1-1; clone size: -; V gene: TRBV12-3/TRBV12-4; D gene: -; CDR3 DNA: TGTGCCAGCACCGTAGAAGCAGGGCGTGAAGCTTTCTTT; CDR3 protein: CASTVEAGREAFF
J gene: TRBJ1-1; clone size: -; V gene: TRBV7-9; D gene: -; CDR3 DNA: TGTGCCAGCAGCTTAAAGGGTTCAGGGGCGTTTCAGGACACTGAAGCTTTCTTT; CDR3 protein: CASSLKGSGAFQDTEAFF
J gene: TRBJ1-5; clone size: -; V gene: TRBV28; D gene: TRBD1; CDR3 DNA: TGTGCCAGCAGCTGGACAGGGGAGCACCAGCCCCAGCATTTT; CDR3 protein: CASSWTGEHQPQHF
J gene: TRBJ2-1; clone size: -; V gene: TRBV25-1; D gene: TRBD1; CDR3 DNA: TGTGCCAGCAGTGATTCCGACAGGGATAAGCAGTTCTTC; CDR3 protein: CASSDSDRDKQFF
J gene: TRBJ1-6; clone size: -; V gene: TRBV3-1/TRBV3-2; D gene: TRBD1; CDR3 DNA: TGTGCCAGCAGACAGGGGGCGAATTCACCCCTCCACTTT; CDR3 protein: CASRQGANSPLHF
J gene: TRBJ1-1; clone size: -; V gene: TRBV11-2; D gene: -; CDR3 DNA: TGTGCCAGCTCTGCAGGGCTGAACACTGAAGCTTTCTTT; CDR3 protein: CASSAGLNTEAFF
J gene: TRBJ2-7; clone size: -; V gene: TRBV24-1; D gene: TRBD1; CDR3 DNA: TGTGCCACCAGGAGGACAGGGGGTAGCGAGCAGTACTTC; CDR3 protein: CATRRTGGSEQYF
J gene: TRBJ1-5; clone size: few; V gene: TRBV28; D gene: TRBD1; CDR3 DNA: TGTGCCAGCAAAACTCGACAGGGAAACAAGGGGAGTCCCCCCCATCAGCCCCAGCATTTT; CDR3 protein: CASKTRQGNKGSPPHQPQHF
J gene: TRBJ2-2; clone size: -; V gene: TRBV13; D gene: TRBD1; CDR3 DNA: TGTGCCAGCAGCCTAGGAACAGGGGGCGCGCACACCGGGGAGCTGTTTTTT; CDR3 protein: CASSLGTGGAHTGELFF
J gene: TRBJ2-7; clone size: once; V gene: TRBV20-1; D gene: -; CDR3 DNA: TGCAGTGCTAGAGTATTGTACGAGCAGTACTTC; CDR3 protein: CSARVLYEQYF
J gene: TRBJ1-1; clone size: -; V gene: TRBV19; D gene: TRBD1; CDR3 DNA: TGTGCCAGTAGTATAGTTCAGGGGGGTGAAGCTTTCTTT; CDR3 protein: CASSIVQGGEAFF
J gene: TRBJ1-2; clone size: -; V gene: TRBV6-5; D gene: -; CDR3 DNA: TGTGCCAGCACCCTAAGGGGGATTAACTATGGCTACACCTTC; CDR3 protein: CASTLRGINYGYTF
J gene: TRBJ1-5; clone size: many; V gene: TRBV19; D gene: TRBD1; CDR3 DNA: TGTGCCAGTAGTCCCCCGGACAGGGTTGGCCGAGGCAATCAGCCCCAGCATTTT; CDR3 protein: CASSPPDRVGRGNQPQHF
J gene: TRBJ2-7; clone size: -; V gene: TRBV6-5; D gene: -; CDR3 DNA: TGTGCCAGCAGGGACAGTGGGCTCTACGAGCAGTACTTC; CDR3 protein: CASRDSGLYEQYF
J gene: TRBJ2-1; clone size: -; V gene: TRBV4-1; D gene: -; CDR3 DNA: TGCGCCAGCAGCCTTAGCGGAAGCTCCTACAATGAGCAGTTCTTC; CDR3 protein: CASSLSGSSYNEQFF
J gene: TRBJ2-3; clone size: once; V gene: TRBV15; D gene: TRBD2; CDR3 DNA: TGTGCCACCAGCAAGGGACTAGCGGGGCGAACAGATACGCAGTATTTT; CDR3 protein: CATSKGLAGRTDTQYF
J gene: TRBJ2-3; clone size: -; V gene: TRBV4-2; D gene: -; CDR3 DNA: TGTGCCAGCAGCCAAGTAGTCGGGTTTAGCACAGATACGCAGTATTTT; CDR3 protein: CASSQVVGFSTDTQYF
J gene: TRBJ2-2; clone size: -; V gene: TRBV5-1; D gene: -; CDR3 DNA: TGCGCCAGCAGCTTTAACTCCGGGGAGCTGTTTTTT; CDR3 protein: CASSFNSGELFF
J gene: TRBJ2-1; clone size: -; V gene: TRBV12-5; D gene: -; CDR3 DNA: TGTGCTAGTGGCCAAGGGACACCGTATAACAATGAGCAGTTCTTC; CDR3 protein: CASGQGTPYNNEQFF
J gene: TRBJ1-5; clone size: -; V gene: TRBV19; D gene: TRBD1; CDR3 DNA: TGTGCCAGCGGGGCGGGACAGGGGCGCCATCAGCCCCAGCATTTT; CDR3 protein: CASGAGQGRHQPQHF
J gene: TRBJ2-3; clone size: -; V gene: TRBV2; D gene: TRBD2; CDR3 DNA: TGTGCCAGCATGAGACTAGCGGGGGCCGATACGCAGTATTTT; CDR3 protein: CASMRLAGADTQYF
J gene: TRBJ2-7; clone size: once; V gene: TRBV10-2; D gene: -; CDR3 DNA: TGCGCCAGCAGTGCCGCAGTTTCCTACGAGCAGTACTTC; CDR3 protein: CASSAAVSYEQYF
J gene: TRBJ1-2; clone size: -; V gene: TRBV11-1; D gene: -; CDR3 DNA: TGTGCCAGCAGCGAAAGAGCTAGCTATGGCTACACCTTC; CDR3 protein: CASSERASYGYTF
J gene: TRBJ2-1; clone size: -; V gene: TRBV7-2; D gene: -; CDR3 DNA: TGTGCCAGCAGCTTAAGACATGCCCAATACAATGAGCAGTTCTTC; CDR3 protein: CASSLRHAQYNEQFF